This T cell receptor beta chain appears in the sequencing data of a study of T-cell reconstitution after alpha-beta-depleted transplantation in children. Unique molecular identifiers were used in preparing the TCRbeta library. Via MiXCR, TCRdb re-called the PCR reads, giving one row per CDR3 protein. The sample has around 380,000 distinct CDR3 sequences, roughly a tenth seen once. The germline CDR1 and CDR2 sequences are SGHTA and FQGNSA. The CDR3 sequence is 15 residues long. V gave up 5 bases and J gave up 2 bases, with 14 bases separating them. The chain links TRBV7-2 to TRBJ2-3; the D gene is possibly TRBD2 (6 bases). The material was PBMCs from the stem cell graft donor, obtained from the stem cell graft. The TCR originated in a human donor who donated a stem cell graft to a child with acute myeloid leukemia. DNA for the CDR3: TGTGCCAGCAGCCGGGGACTTCTTATCACAGATACGCAGTATTTT. Translating gives CASSRGLLITDTQYF.